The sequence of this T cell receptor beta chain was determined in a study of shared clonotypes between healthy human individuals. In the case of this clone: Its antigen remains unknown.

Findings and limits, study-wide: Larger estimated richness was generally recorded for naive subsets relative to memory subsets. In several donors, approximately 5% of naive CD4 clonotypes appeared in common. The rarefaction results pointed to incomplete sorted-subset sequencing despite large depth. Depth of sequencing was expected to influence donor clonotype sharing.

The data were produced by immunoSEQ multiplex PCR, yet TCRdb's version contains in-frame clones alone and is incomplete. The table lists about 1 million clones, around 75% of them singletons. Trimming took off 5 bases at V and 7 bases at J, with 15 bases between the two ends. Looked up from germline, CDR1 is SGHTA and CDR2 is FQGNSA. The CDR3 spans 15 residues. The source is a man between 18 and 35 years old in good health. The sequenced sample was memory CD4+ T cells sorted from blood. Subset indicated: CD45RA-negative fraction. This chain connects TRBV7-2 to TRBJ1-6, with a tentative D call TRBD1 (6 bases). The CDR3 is CASSVRGIGNSPLHF. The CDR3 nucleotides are TGTGCCAGCAGCGTCAGGGGTATTGGGAATTCACCCCTCCACTTT.